The TCR beta chain described here comes from a study of response to subunit inactivated influenza vaccine (dated by TCRdb to the late 2010s). With respect to the entire study: To follow how T cells responded to a trivalent subunit inactivated influenza vaccine, the researchers relied on deep quantitative profiling of the T cell receptor repertoire.

The CDR3 runs 11 amino acids, cysteine and phenylalanine included. Only the CDR3 part of the read is kept: 33 bases, read in frame from the first base. At the junction V is shortened by 4 bases and J by 6 bases, with 6 bases in between. Library preparation employed RT-PCR. Sequencing used an Illumina HiSeq 2500. TCRdb reran the public reads through fastp at Q25 and MiXCR, keeping productive beta chains. Here each entry gathers all rows of one CDR3 protein and keeps the most common genes and DNA. The sample records under 550,000 distinct CDR3 sequences, around 7.9% of which are singletons. The ten largest clones take up approximately 14% of the sample. Broad study findings and their caveats: According to the authors, only a limited number of new T cells may be recruited by each seasonal influenza vaccination.

This clonotype appeared many times. Which antigen it targets is not known. Per-base qualities were not stored, and no clone one base away is much larger. The sequencing used PBMCs from blood, collected 23 months after vaccination. The chain is made from TRBV12-3 or TRBV12-4 and TRBJ1-2, with a weak D call of TRBD1 (5 bases match). The sequence came from a man aged 45-69 years who received an inactivated influenza vaccine. Donor details come from another sample of the same person, matched by shared clones. The DNA sequence is TGTGCCAGCAGTTCGGGGGATGGCTACACCTTC. Its protein reads: CASSSGDGYTF.